This TCR beta chain was captured in a study of cytomegalovirus exposure and HLA in healthy donors. On the study more broadly: Sequencing of about 200 million T cells in an earlier analysis found 90 million to 120 million unique TCR beta sequences.

Trimming pared 5 bases from V and 2 bases from J, leaving 3 bases between. CDR1 is PRHDT and CDR2 is FYEKMQ in the germline V gene (reference sequence). CDR3 length: 11 amino acids. PCR involved 60 Vbeta and 13 Jbeta primers. Profiling relied on immunoSEQ multiplex PCR, and the TCRdb table lists in-frame clones only, not all of them. The sample shows roughly 110,000 clones, around three quarters of them seen only once. This chain uses TRBV13 with TRBJ2-5, with unresolved D. Sequenced sample: PBMCs. This TCR derives from a woman aged 18-35 years in good health and CMV-seropositive. The CDR3 coding sequence is TGTGCCAGCAGCCAACAAGAGACCCAGTACTTC. It yields the protein CASSQQETQYF.